The clone carrying this T cell receptor beta chain was seen only a few times. This CDR3 region has 14 residues. V lost 3 bases, J lost 5 bases, and 4 bases stayed unmatched. In germline, CDR1 is DFQATT, CDR2 SNEGSKA (reference sequence). Per the original data handling: Researchers report that nucleated cell counts were estimated from reference gene primer amplification. TCRdb's copy holds only in-frame clones and misses some; the assay was immunoSEQ multiplex PCR. V, J and clone size were drawn from that table, and D and trimming were deduced from the DNA. The sample holds about 210,000 clones, about 83% seen once. The source of the sample is a study of blood T cell repertoires in COVID-19. Overall study: Samples of COVID-19 (acute and convalescent) were obtained from the United States, Italy and Spain. The analysed material was cDNA or gDNA that came from T cells, B-cell-depleted T cells, or PBMCs.

The origin of this receptor is a woman aged 40 to 55 with active or convalescent COVID-19. The sample consisted of peripheral blood. The chain links TRBV20-1 to TRBJ1-2, with TRBD1 identical over 12 bases. The CDR3 DNA follows: TGCAGTGCTAGTGGGGACAGGGGGCTTTATGGCTACACCTTC. This codes for CSASGDRGLYGYTF.